This T cell receptor beta chain was sequenced for a study of shared clonotypes between healthy human individuals. The CDR3 consists of 16 residues. V lost 0 bases, J lost 8 bases, and 17 bases lay in between. Germline loops: CDR1 SGHRS, CDR2 YFSETQ. Clones were sequenced by immunoSEQ multiplex PCR, and TCRdb holds only the in-frame ones, with some missing. The sample holds about 1 million clones, under 80% seen once. The specimen sequenced was memory CD4+ T cells sorted from blood. Subset defined: CD45RA-negative fraction. This TCR derives from a man between 18 and 29 years old in good health. The genes are TRBV5-1 and TRBJ2-2; D unclear. CDR3 sequence (DNA): TGCGCCAGCAGCTTGGGCAACGCCAAAAACTCAGGGGAGCTGTTTTTT. Protein sequence: CASSLGNAKNSGELFF.